The rows below give T cell receptor beta chains drawn from one sample of a study of blood T cell repertoires in COVID-19. Clones were sequenced by immunoSEQ multiplex PCR, and TCRdb holds only the in-frame ones, with some missing. Of around 140,000 clones listed, around nine tenths are singletons. The sample consisted of peripheral blood. These receptors all stem from a woman in her 70s with COVID-19, enrolled during active disease. The CDR3 runs from the conserved cysteine through the conserved F or W. Some rows mark clone size as missing; the rest say once, few, many or name a class of expanded clone.

clone_size	v_call	cdr3_aa
-	TRBV7-3	CASSPGSAPAFF
-	TRBV5-1	CASSLRLAGGKVYEQYF
-	TRBV5-1	CASSPGDGVVITEAFF
-	TRBV6-5	CASSYSSASGVNEQFF
-	TRBV11-2	CASSLVIGAVYEQYF
-	TRBV2	CASSGVRGQNQPQHF
-	TRBV18	CASSPLGQGPSGNTIYF
-	TRBV5-6	CASSLNGGGYNEQFF
few	TRBV7-8	CASSSAILNTEAFF
once	TRBV5-1	CASRPTSGQETQYF
-	TRBV6-5	CASSYASLAGGREQYF
-	TRBV6-5	CASSYQPGQGKDGYTF
-	TRBV5-1	CASSRSGTGGREEKLFF
-	TRBV5-1	CASSVLQGLAEAFF
-	TRBV28	CASSLYRVTGNTIYF
-	TRBV19	CASSPDGYSNQPQHF
-	TRBV7-9	CASSLSRGYSNQPQHF
-	TRBV27	CASSRIPLGGVRTSYEQYF
-	TRBV2	CASSKRTDSTDTQYF
once	TRBV29-1	CSVEAGGGPDEQYF
-	TRBV11-1	CASSREGGFYEQYF
once	TRBV7-2	CASSLLAIDRGAGYTF
-	TRBV29-1	CSVSTGGTEAFF
-	TRBV3-1/TRBV3-2	CASSLSVGGTQYF
many	TRBV10-1	CASSSGGADGETQYF
-	TRBV5-1	CASSPPVSLSTDTQYF
-	TRBV27	CASSLSKPRGWQTQYF
-	TRBV27	CASSLWFSGGARNEQFF
-	TRBV5-1	CASNPGLAGAGKAQYF
-	TRBV3-1/TRBV3-2	CASSQDGGGWTDTQYF
few	TRBV6-5	CASSGQGKYGYTF
-	TRBV3-1/TRBV3-2	CASSSQRPGGYEQYF
once	TRBV11-2	CASSLWRGVGYTF
-	TRBV7-2	CASSRGQANTEAFF
once	TRBV5-4	CASSQGGTEETQYF
-	TRBV3-1/TRBV3-2	CASSRGDNEAFF
-	TRBV11-2	CASSLSSGGGNEQFF
-	TRBV30	CAWSGTGGGPEAFF
-	TRBV11-3	CASSSTGWASGGAGEQFF
-	TRBV6-5	CASSYVGLQETQYF